This T cell receptor beta chain came from a study of blood T cells in healthy people across ages. Trimming cost V 2 bases and J 3 bases, with 17 bases left between them. The CDR3 runs 17 residues. The germline gives CDR1 MNHEY, CDR2 SVGEGT. A J-beta primer mix and a sample-barcoded 5' primer were used in a second PCR of roughly 6 to 12 cycles. TCRdb passed the 5' RACE reads through MiXCR, listing each CDR3 protein once. Among under 2,000,000 distinct CDR3 sequences listed, just under 50% were seen once. In the case of this clonotype: Its cognate antigen is unknown.

Study-level findings and limits: Age showed a roughly linear inverse relationship with TCR beta diversity per million T cells. There was no known CMV status for donors, so expanded clonotype changes were possibly confounded.

This sequence joins TRBV6-2 or TRBV6-3 and TRBJ1-5, with D perhaps matching TRBD1 (5 bases). The clonotype was recovered from a woman between 40 and 50 years old in good health. Sequences were obtained from blood. The CDR3 loop reads CASSYPAGQGANQPQHF. The CDR3 coding sequence is TGTGCCAGCAGTTACCCCGCGGGGCAGGGAGCCAATCAGCCCCAGCATTTT.